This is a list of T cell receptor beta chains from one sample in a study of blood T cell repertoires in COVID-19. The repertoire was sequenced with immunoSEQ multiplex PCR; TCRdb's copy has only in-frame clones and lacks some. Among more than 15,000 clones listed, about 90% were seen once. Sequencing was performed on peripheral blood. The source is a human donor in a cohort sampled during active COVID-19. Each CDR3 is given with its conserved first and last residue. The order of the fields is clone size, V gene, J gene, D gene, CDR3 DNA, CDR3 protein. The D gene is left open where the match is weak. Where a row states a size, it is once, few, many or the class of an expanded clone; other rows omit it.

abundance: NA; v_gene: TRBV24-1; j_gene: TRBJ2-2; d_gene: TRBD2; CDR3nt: TGTGCCACCAGTGATTCCCTTGGCGGGAGGTCGAACACCGGGGAGCTGTTTTTT; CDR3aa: CATSDSLGGRSNTGELFF
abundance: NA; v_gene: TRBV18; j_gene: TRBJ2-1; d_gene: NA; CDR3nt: TGTGCCAGCTCACCCTCGTCCGGTTCCTACAATGAGCAGTTCTTC; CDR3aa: CASSPSSGSYNEQFF
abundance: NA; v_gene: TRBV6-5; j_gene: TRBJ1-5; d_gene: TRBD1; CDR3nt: TGTGCCAGCAGTTTGACCGGGACAGGCAGACATCAGCCCCAGCATTTT; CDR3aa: CASSLTGTGRHQPQHF
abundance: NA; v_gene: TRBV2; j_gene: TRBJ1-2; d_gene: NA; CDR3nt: TGTGCCAGCACCTCCGGGGTAGTCGGCGATGGCTACACCTTC; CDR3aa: CASTSGVVGDGYTF
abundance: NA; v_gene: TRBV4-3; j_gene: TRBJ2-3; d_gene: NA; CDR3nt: TGCGCCAGCAGCCAGAGGGTCGGGGCAGGGGCGGGTACCACAGATACGCAGTATTTT; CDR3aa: CASSQRVGAGAGTTDTQYF
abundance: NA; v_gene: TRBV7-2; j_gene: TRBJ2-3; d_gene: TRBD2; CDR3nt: TGTGCCAGCAGCTTAGGGGGACTAGCGGGGCTAAATTTT; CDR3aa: CASSLGGLAGLNF
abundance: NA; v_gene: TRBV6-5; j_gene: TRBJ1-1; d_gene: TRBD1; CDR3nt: TGTGCCAGCGGGCCACAGGGGCGGGTGACTGAAGCTTTCTTT; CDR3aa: CASGPQGRVTEAFF
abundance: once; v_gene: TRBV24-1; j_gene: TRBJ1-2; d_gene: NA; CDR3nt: TGTGCCACCAGTGATTCCGACAGCTATGGCTACACCTTC; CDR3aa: CATSDSDSYGYTF
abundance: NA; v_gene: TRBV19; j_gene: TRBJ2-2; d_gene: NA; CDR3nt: TGTGCCAGTAGCTTCCTCTTTGTTGCGAACACCGGGGAGCTGTTTTTT; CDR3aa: CASSFLFVANTGELFF
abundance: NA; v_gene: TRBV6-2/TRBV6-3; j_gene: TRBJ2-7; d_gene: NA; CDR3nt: TGTGCCAGCAGTGACCCGGGGGAGTCCTACGAGCAGTACTTC; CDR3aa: CASSDPGESYEQYF
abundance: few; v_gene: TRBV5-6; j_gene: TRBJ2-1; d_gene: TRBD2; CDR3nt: TGTGCCAGCAGTAAGGGACTACAGCTTGCCTACAATGAGCAGTTCTTC; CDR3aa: CASSKGLQLAYNEQFF
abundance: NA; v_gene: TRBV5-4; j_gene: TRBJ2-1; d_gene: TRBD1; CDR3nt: TGTGCCAGCAGCTCGCTCCTTACCGGGACAGGGAATCGTGAGCAGTTCTTC; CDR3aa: CASSSLLTGTGNREQFF
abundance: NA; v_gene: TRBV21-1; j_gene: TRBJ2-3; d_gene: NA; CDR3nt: TGTGCCAGCAGCAAAGTCGCGGGAGGAGGGGCAGATACGCAGTATTTT; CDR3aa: CASSKVAGGGADTQYF
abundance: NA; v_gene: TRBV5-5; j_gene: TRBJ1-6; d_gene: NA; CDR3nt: TGTGCCAGCGCTGAACAGGGATCCTATAGGGCCCTCCACTTT; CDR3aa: CASAEQGSYRALHF
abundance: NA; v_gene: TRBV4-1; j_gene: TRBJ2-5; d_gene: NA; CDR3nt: TGCGCCAGCAGCCAAGATACCCGCAGTCAGACCCAGTACTTC; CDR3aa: CASSQDTRSQTQYF
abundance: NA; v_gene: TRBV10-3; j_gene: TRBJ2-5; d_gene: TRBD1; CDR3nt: TGTGCCATCAGTGCCGGGACAGCCGCAAAAGAGACCCAGTACTTC; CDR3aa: CAISAGTAAKETQYF
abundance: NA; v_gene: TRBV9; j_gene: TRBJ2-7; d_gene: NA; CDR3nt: TGTGCCAGCAGCGAGGGGTCGAGAAATCTCTACGAGCAGTACTTC; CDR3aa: CASSEGSRNLYEQYF
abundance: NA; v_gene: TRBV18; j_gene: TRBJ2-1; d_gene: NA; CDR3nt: TGTGCCAGCTCACCACCTAACAGGAACAATGAGCAGTTCTTC; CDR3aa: CASSPPNRNNEQFF
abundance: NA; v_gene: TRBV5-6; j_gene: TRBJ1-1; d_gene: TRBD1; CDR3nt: TGTGCCAGCAGCTTGATCGGGAAGGGGGCCCTGAACACTGAAGCTTTCTTT; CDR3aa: CASSLIGKGALNTEAFF
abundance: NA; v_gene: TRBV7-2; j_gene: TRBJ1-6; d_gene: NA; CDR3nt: TGTGCCAGCAGCTTAGTCCGGTCCGAGGATTCACCCCTCCACTTT; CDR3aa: CASSLVRSEDSPLHF
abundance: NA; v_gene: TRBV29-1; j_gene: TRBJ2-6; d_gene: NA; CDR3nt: TGCAGCGTTGGACCACCACACTCAGGTACCGGGGCCAACGTCCTGACTTTC; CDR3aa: CSVGPPHSGTGANVLTF
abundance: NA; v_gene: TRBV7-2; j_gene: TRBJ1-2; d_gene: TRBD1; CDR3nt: TGTGCCAGCAGCTCCGGACAGGGCTTCGGCTACACCTTC; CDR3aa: CASSSGQGFGYTF
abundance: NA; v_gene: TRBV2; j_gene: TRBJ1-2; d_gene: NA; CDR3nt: TGTGCCAGCAGCGCGGCGGGCGGGGGGGGCTACACCTTC; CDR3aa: CASSAAGGGGYTF
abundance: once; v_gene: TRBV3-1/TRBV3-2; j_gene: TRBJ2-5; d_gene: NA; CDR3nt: TGTGCCAGCAGCCAAGTTAGTGAGACCCAGTACTTC; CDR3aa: CASSQVSETQYF
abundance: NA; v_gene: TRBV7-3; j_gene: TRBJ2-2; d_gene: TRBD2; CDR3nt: TGTGCCAGCAGCCCCCGGGTGGGGGGGTTTTCGGCCGGGGAGCTGTTTTTT; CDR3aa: CASSPRVGGFSAGELFF
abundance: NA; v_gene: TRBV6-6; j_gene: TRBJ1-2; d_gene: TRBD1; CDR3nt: TGTGCCAGCAGTTACTGGCAGGGGGACGGCTACACCTTC; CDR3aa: CASSYWQGDGYTF
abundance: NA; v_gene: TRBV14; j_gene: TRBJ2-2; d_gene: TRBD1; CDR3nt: TGTGCCAGCAGTCGGACAGGGGCAATAGAAGGGGAGCTGTTTTTT; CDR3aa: CASSRTGAIEGELFF
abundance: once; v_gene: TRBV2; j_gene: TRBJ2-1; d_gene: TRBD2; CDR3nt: TGTGCCAGCAGTGAATCGGACGTGGGGGGGGAAACCTACAATGAGCAGTTCTTC; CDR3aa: CASSESDVGGETYNEQFF
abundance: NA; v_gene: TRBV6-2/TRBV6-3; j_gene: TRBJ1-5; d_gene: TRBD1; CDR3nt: TGTGCCAGCAGTGATAACGACAGGGTCGGTCATCAGCCCCAGCATTTT; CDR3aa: CASSDNDRVGHQPQHF
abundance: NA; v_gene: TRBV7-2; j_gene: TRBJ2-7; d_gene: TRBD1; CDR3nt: TGTGCCAGCAGGCTGATGACAGGGTTAGGAATATCCTACGAGCAGTACTTC; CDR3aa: CASRLMTGLGISYEQYF
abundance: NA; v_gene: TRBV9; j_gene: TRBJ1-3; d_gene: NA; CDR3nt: TGTGCCAGCAGTGGGGGCAGGGACGGAAACACCATATATTTT; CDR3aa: CASSGGRDGNTIYF
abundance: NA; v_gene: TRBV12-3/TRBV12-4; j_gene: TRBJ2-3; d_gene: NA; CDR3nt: TGTGCCAGCAGTTTCAGGGTTCCAGATACGCAGTATTTT; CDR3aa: CASSFRVPDTQYF
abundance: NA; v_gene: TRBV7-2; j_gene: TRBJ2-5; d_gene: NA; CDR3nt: TGTGCCAGCAGCTTACCTCGGGGATCCGTGGAGACCCAGTACTTC; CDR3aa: CASSLPRGSVETQYF
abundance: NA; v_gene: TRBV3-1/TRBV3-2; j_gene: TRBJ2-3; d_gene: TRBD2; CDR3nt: TGTGCCAGCAGCCAAGGACTAGCGGGGACGGGGAATACGCAGTATTTT; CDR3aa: CASSQGLAGTGNTQYF
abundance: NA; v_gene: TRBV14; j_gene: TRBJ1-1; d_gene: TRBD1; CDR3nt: TGTGCCAGCAGCCAACATCGGACAGGGAACACTGAAGCTTTCTTT; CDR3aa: CASSQHRTGNTEAFF
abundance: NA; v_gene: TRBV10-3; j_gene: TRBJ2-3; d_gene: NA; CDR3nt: TGTGCCATCAGTGAGTCTTCGAGGGCCACAGATACGCAGTATTTT; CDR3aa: CAISESSRATDTQYF
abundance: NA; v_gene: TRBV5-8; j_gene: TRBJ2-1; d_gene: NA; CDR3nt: TGTGCCAGCAGCTTGTTGTTGGTGCAGTCCTCCTACAATGAGCAGTTCTTC; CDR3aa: CASSLLLVQSSYNEQFF
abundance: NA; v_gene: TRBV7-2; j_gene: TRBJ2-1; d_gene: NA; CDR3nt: TGTGCCAGCAACAGGCCTCAATACAATGAGCAGTTCTTC; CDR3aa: CASNRPQYNEQFF
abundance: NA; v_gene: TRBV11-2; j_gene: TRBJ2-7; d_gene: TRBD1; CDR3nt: TGTGCCAGCAGCCGGGACAGGGGAACCTACGAGCAGTACTTC; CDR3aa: CASSRDRGTYEQYF
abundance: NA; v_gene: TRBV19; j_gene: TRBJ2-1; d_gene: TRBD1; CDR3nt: TGTGCCAGTAGTATAATAGGGACAGGGAACAACAATGAGCAGTTCTTC; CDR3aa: CASSIIGTGNNNEQFF
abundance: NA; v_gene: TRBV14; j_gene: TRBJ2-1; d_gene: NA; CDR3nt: TGTGCCAGCAGCCAACTAAGCGGGCGCGGGGACAATGAGCAGTTCTTC; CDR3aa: CASSQLSGRGDNEQFF